A selection of T cell receptor beta chains follows, all from one sample in a study of OX40 agonist ivuxolimab in advanced cancers. Sequencing was performed with immunoSEQ multiplex PCR; in TCRdb, only in-frame clones are kept and a portion is missing. The data show just over 14,000 clones, roughly nine tenths seen once. The sample in question was CD4+ or CD8+ T cells sorted from blood, obtained in a trial of the OX40 agonist ivuxolimab. The receptors shown here come from an adult with an advanced solid tumor such as melanoma, head and neck, liver or kidney cancer. Each CDR3 is given with its conserved first and last residue. Fields, in order: J gene, V gene, CDR3 protein.

TRBJ2-2 | TRBV6-5 | CASSAGTYFTGELFF
TRBJ2-3 | TRBV28 | CASSLPGEGSADTQYF
TRBJ2-1 | TRBV29-1 | CSVDISSSYNEQFF
TRBJ2-3 | TRBV19 | CASSPSLTSGRTDTQYF
TRBJ2-3 | TRBV10-3 | CAITASGRGTDTQYF
TRBJ2-7 | TRBV25-1 | CASSDQGSYYEQYF
TRBJ2-1 | TRBV28 | CASSLSRWGSGSIAHNEQFF
TRBJ2-2 | TRBV6-6 | CASSYSSGGELFF
TRBJ2-7 | TRBV9 | CASSVGSSGAYEQYF
TRBJ2-2 | TRBV19 | CASSIGSGSLTGELFF
TRBJ2-1 | TRBV4-1 | CASSQRVETYNEQFF
TRBJ1-2 | TRBV6-6 | CASSYSPSPEYGYTF
TRBJ2-7 | TRBV27 | CASSPPGLVGYEQYF
TRBJ2-7 | TRBV18 | CASSHWREDFYEQYF
TRBJ2-1 | TRBV19 | CASSMIPTGNNEQFF
TRBJ2-2 | TRBV15 | CATSSRGNTGELFF
TRBJ2-3 | TRBV9 | CASSAGTVADTQYF
TRBJ2-5 | TRBV7-9 | CASSLGSLTGGEETQYF
TRBJ2-1 | TRBV15 | CATSLISGNEQFF
TRBJ2-1 | TRBV11-3 | CASSYLGGYEQFF
TRBJ1-1 | TRBV14 | CASSQSLTGLGVDTEAFF
TRBJ1-1 | TRBV9 | CASSGPQGATEAFF
TRBJ2-2 | TRBV4-1 | CASSQRGTLNTGELFF
TRBJ2-7 | TRBV5-6 | CASSVGHGYEQYF
TRBJ2-1 | TRBV15 | CATSIPGQGVNEQFF
TRBJ2-2 | TRBV15 | CATSTQNYYTGELFF
TRBJ2-7 | TRBV27 | CASSYRDRVGEQYF
TRBJ2-2 | TRBV9 | CASSQPRTGENTGELFF
TRBJ1-2 | TRBV29-1 | CSVEEGDPNYGYTF
TRBJ1-2 | TRBV13 | CASSETGDAYGYTF
TRBJ2-2 | TRBV5-4 | CASSWGLAGLLNTGELFF
TRBJ2-3 | TRBV27 | CASSYLKGTTDTQYF
TRBJ2-1 | TRBV5-1 | CASSFGNNNEQFF
TRBJ2-7 | TRBV27 | CANSSSGSSSYEQYF
TRBJ2-1 | TRBV27 | CASSFSGRYQQFF
TRBJ2-7 | TRBV25-1 | CASSNREGPEQYF
TRBJ1-5 | TRBV28 | CASGYQGTGNQPQHF
TRBJ1-4 | TRBV5-4 | CASSPGGGQGYEKLFF
TRBJ2-7 | TRBV4-1 | CASSHEPGLGYYEQYF
TRBJ1-4 | TRBV4-1 | CASSYLESTNEKLFF
TRBJ2-7 | TRBV10-3 | CAISQPDLRTYEQYF
TRBJ1-2 | TRBV11-2 | CASSQTQGYYGYTF
TRBJ2-1 | TRBV9 | CASSDLGHYNEQFF
TRBJ1-1 | TRBV12-5 | CASGWRQGGTEAFF
TRBJ2-7 | TRBV5-1 | CASSFGTGDHEQYF
TRBJ1-1 | TRBV12-5 | CASGLAQGGANTEAFF
TRBJ2-3 | TRBV27 | CASKQGLYTQYF
TRBJ1-3 | TRBV13 | CASSLRGGGNTIYF
TRBJ1-3 | TRBV13 | CASSTTSASPGNTIYF
TRBJ2-1 | TRBV9 | CASSVVGSGSSYNEQFF
TRBJ1-1 | TRBV12-5 | CASREGGTEAFF
TRBJ2-7 | TRBV4-1 | CASSQDQGGRSWEQYF
TRBJ2-6 | TRBV14 | CASSQAGANVLTF
TRBJ1-2 | TRBV11-2 | CASSGFPWAEGYGYTF
TRBJ1-1 | TRBV9 | CASSVHPLNTEAFF
TRBJ2-2 | TRBV9 | CASSISRTGPTGELFF